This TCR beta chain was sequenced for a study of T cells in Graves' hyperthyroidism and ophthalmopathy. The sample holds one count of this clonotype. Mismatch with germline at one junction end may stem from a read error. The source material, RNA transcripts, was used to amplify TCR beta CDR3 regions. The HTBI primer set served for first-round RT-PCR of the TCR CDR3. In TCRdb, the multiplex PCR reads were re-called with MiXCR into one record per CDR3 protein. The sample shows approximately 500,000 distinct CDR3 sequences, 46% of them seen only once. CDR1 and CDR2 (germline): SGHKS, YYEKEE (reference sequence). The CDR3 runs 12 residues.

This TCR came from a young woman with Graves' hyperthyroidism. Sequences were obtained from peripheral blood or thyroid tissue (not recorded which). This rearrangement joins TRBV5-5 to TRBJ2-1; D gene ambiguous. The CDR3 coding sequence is TGCGCCAGCACTGCTAGGCCGCCGGAGCAGTTCTTC. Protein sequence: CASTARPPEQFF.